Sequencing of this T cell receptor (beta chain) was carried out in a study of blood T cells in healthy people across ages. Caucasian individuals from Russia who were healthy and aged 6 to 90 acted as donors. Extracted total RNA amounted to at least 5.5 micrograms for each sample. Through a sample-barcoded 5' primer and a J-beta primer mix, a second PCR was run for about 6 to 11 cycles. TCRdb processed the 5' RACE reads anew with MiXCR; each CDR3 protein has one entry. The sample holds fewer than 2 million distinct CDR3 sequences; about two fifths are singletons and the top ten take about 23%. The germline CDR1 and CDR2 sequences are MNHNS and SASEGT. V was cut by 6 bases and J by 8 bases, with 16 bases left in between. The CDR3 extends over 13 amino acids.

Sequenced sample: blood. The chain carries TRBV6-1 and TRBJ1-1; D may be TRBD1 (5 bases). The source of this sequence is a human donor in good health. Here the CDR3 reads CASREFGQGEAFF. CDR3 DNA sequence: TGTGCCAGCAGGGAATTCGGGCAGGGAGAAGCTTTCTTT.